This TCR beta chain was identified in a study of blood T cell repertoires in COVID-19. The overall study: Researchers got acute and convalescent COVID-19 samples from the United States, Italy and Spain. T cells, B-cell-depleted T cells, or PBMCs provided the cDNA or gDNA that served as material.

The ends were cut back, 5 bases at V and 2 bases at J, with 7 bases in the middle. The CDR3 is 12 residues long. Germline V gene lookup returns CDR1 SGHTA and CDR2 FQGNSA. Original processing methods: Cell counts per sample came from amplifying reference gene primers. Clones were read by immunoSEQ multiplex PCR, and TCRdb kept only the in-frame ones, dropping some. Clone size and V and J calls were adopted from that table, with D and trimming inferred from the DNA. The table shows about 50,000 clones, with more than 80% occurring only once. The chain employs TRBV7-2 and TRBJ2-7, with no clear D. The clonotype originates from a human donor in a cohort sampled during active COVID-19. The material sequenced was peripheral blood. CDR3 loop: CASSPDTYEQYF. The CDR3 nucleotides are TGTGCCAGCAGCCCCGACACCTACGAGCAGTACTTC.